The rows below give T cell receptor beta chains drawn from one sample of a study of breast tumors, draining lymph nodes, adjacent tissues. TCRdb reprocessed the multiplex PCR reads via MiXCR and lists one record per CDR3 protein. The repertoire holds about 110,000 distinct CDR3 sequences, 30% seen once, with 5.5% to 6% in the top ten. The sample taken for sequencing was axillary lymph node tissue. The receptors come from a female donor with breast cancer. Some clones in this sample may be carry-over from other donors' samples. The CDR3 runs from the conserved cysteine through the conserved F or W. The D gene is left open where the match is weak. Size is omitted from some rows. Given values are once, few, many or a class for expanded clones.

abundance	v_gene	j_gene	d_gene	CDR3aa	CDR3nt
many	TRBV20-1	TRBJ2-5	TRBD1	CSAPGQGKETQYF	TGCAGTGCTCCCGGACAGGGGAAAGAGACCCAGTACTTC
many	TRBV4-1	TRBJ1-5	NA	CASSPILGASQPQHF	TGCGCCAGCAGCCCTATCTTAGGGGCTAGTCAGCCCCAGCATTTT
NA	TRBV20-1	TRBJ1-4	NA	CSAGRFELGEELFF	TGCAGTGCCGGAAGATTCGAGTTGGGTGAAGAACTGTTTTTT
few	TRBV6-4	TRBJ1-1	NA	CASSDGQDTEAFF	TGTGCCAGCAGTGACGGTCAGGACACTGAAGCTTTCTTT
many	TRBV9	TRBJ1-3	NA	CASSVARGSGNTIYF	TGTGCCAGCAGCGTAGCCCGAGGGTCCGGAAACACCATATATTTT
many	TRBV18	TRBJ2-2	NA	CASSPGHNTGELFF	TGTGCCAGCTCACCGGGACACAACACCGGGGAGCTGTTTTTT
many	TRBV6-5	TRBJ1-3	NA	CASSYSQGTGNTIYF	TGTGCCAGCAGTTACTCCCAGGGAACTGGAAACACCATATATTTT
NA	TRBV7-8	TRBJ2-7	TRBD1	CASGKTGRFEQYF	TGCGCCAGCGGAAAGACAGGGCGATTCGAGCAGTACTTC
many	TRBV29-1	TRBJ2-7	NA	CSVEDEAYEQYF	TGCAGCGTGGAGGACGAAGCCTACGAGCAGTACTTC
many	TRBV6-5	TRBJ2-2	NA	CASKNSNTGELFF	TGTGCCAGCAAAAACAGTAACACCGGGGAGCTGTTTTTT
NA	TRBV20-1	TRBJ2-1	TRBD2	CSARAGLVYNEQFF	TGCAGTGCTAGAGCCGGACTAGTTTACAATGAGCAGTTCTTC
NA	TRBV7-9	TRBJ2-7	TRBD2	CAGGWTRNSFYEQYF	TGTGCCGGCGGCTGGACTAGGAACTCCTTCTACGAGCAGTACTTC
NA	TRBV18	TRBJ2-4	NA	CASSPRKMTLDYDIQYF	TGTGCCAGCTCACCACGAAAAATGACCTTGGACTATGACATTCAGTACTTC
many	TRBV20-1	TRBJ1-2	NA	CSAAEGSLGYTF	TGCAGTGCTGCGGAGGGGAGCCTAGGGTACACCTTC
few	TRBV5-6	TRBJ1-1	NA	CASSLVGLGGTEAFF	TGTGCCAGCAGCTTGGTAGGTTTAGGGGGGACTGAAGCTTTCTTT
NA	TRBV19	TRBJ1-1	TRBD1	CATRTGGTEAFF	TGTGCCACTCGGACAGGGGGCACTGAAGCTTTCTTT
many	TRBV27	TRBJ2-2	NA	CASSPSRRSGELFF	TGTGCCAGCAGCCCAAGTCGAAGGTCCGGGGAGCTGTTTTTT
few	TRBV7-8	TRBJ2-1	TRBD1	CASSPDRGSYNEQFF	TGTGCCAGCAGCCCGGACAGGGGCTCCTACAATGAGCAGTTCTTC
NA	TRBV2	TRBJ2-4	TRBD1	CASSEGGTAAKNIQYF	TGTGCCAGCAGCGAAGGTGGGACAGCAGCCAAAAACATTCAGTACTTC
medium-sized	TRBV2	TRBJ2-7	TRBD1	CASGRGQGSYEQYF	TGTGCCAGCGGGAGGGGACAGGGGTCTTACGAGCAGTACTTC
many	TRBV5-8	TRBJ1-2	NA	CASSLGRNLGGYTF	TGTGCCAGCAGCTTGGGACGGAACTTGGGGGGCTACACCTTC
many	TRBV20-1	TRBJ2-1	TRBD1	CSARDLPGQGSNEQFF	TGCAGTGCTAGGGACCTACCGGGACAGGGCTCCAATGAGCAGTTCTTC
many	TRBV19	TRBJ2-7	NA	CASSHGTGSYEQYF	TGTGCCAGTAGCCACGGGACGGGATCCTACGAGCAGTACTTC
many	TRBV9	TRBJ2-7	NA	CASSVGVGTGEQYF	TGTGCCAGCAGCGTAGGCGTCGGGACCGGGGAGCAGTACTTC
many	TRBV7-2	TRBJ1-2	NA	CASSFKTGLGGLGYTF	TGTGCCAGCAGCTTCAAAACGGGGTTAGGGGGACTGGGCTACACCTTC
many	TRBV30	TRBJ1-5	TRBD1	CAWRPPGTGGPYSNQPQHF	TGTGCCTGGAGACCCCCCGGGACAGGGGGGCCTTATAGCAATCAGCCCCAGCATTTT
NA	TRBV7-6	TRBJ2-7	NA	CASSSDRPYEQYF	TGTGCCAGCAGCTCCGACCGTCCCTACGAGCAGTACTTC
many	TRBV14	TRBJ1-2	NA	CASSQGRSYGYTF	TGTGCCAGCAGCCAAGGACGGTCCTATGGCTACACCTTC
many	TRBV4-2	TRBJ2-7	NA	CASSQDRSPGYEQYF	TGTGCCAGCAGCCAAGATCGTAGTCCTGGGTACGAGCAGTACTTC
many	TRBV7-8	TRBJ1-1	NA	CASSTMTLVNTEAFF	TGTGCCAGCAGCACCATGACACTCGTGAACACTGAAGCTTTCTTT
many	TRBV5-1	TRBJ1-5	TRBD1	CASSPGTGGFSNQPQHF	TGCGCCAGCAGCCCCGGGACAGGGGGATTTAGCAATCAGCCCCAGCATTTT
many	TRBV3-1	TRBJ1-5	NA	CASSQDAGSQPQHF	TGTGCCAGCAGCCAAGATGCGGGGTCTCAGCCCCAGCATTTT
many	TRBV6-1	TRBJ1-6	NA	CASSEAPPGSNSPLHF	TGTGCCAGCAGTGAAGCCCCCCCAGGGTCTAATTCACCCCTCCACTTT
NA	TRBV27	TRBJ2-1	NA	CASSWAGTYDNEQFF	TGTGCCAGCAGTTGGGCCGGGACCTACGACAATGAGCAGTTCTTC
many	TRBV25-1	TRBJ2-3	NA	CASSGGYFTDTQYF	TGTGCCAGCAGCGGAGGGTACTTCACAGATACGCAGTATTTT
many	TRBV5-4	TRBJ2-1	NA	CASSPTENEQFF	TGTGCCAGCAGCCCGACGGAGAATGAGCAGTTCTTC
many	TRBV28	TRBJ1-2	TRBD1	CASTKGGQGPGYTF	TGTGCCAGCACCAAAGGGGGACAGGGACCTGGCTACACCTTC
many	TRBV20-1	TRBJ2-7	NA	CSARGLPAGSSYEQYF	TGCAGTGCTAGAGGTCTCCCAGCGGGTAGCTCCTACGAGCAGTACTTC
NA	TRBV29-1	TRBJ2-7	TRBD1	CSADAGTGFPYEQYF	TGCAGCGCCGACGCCGGGACAGGGTTCCCCTACGAGCAGTACTTC
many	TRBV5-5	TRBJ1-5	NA	CASRLGHSNQPQHF	TGTGCCAGCAGGCTAGGACACAGCAATCAGCCCCAGCATTTT
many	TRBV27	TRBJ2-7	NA	CASTTLTGSYEQYF	TGTGCCAGCACCACACTCACGGGGTCCTACGAGCAGTACTTC
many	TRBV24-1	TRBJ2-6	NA	CATSDLSGANVLTF	TGTGCCACCAGTGACCTCTCTGGGGCCAACGTCCTGACTTTC